The source of this TCR beta chain is a study of blood T cell repertoires in COVID-19. The overall study: Samples taken during acute and convalescent COVID-19 were collected in the United States, Italy and Spain.

Recovered Cohort 3 donors showed two negative PCRs, clearance, or symptom resolution. Germline V gene lookup returns CDR1 LGHNA and CDR2 YNFKEQ. This CDR3 has 16 residues. The J segment lost 1 base and the V segment lost 3 bases, leaving 6 bases of the junction unmatched. As originally analysed: Amplification with reference gene primers provided the estimates of nucleated cell counts. Method: immunoSEQ multiplex PCR; TCRdb's copy keeps in-frame clones and lacks some. The V and J calls and clone size come from that table; D and trimming were worked out from the DNA. The sample records 200,000 to 250,000 clones, around 84% being singletons.

The receptor was derived from a man aged 35 to 55 who had recovered from COVID-19. Sequencing was performed on PBMCs or T cells enriched from blood (not recorded which). J is TRBJ1-5 and V is TRBV4-2, with 7 bases identical to TRBD1. CDR3 region: CASSHDGTASNQPQHF. CDR3 DNA: TGTGCCAGCAGCCACGACGGGACAGCCAGCAATCAGCCCCAGCATTTT.